The sequence of this T cell receptor beta chain was determined in a study of cytomegalovirus exposure and HLA in healthy donors. At the level of the study: Earlier findings included 90 million to 120 million unique TCR beta sequences obtained from some 180 million T cells. Of all 400 or so donors who were genotyped, about 80% belonged to the Caucasian-associated ancestry cluster. Findings and caveats of the study: Information on immune exposure was restricted to one variable (CMV serostatus).

PCR was performed using 60 Vbeta and 13 Jbeta primers. Method: immunoSEQ multiplex PCR; TCRdb's copy keeps in-frame clones and lacks some. The sample data list about 55,000 clones. Notes on this clone: Its antigen remains unknown.

The germline gives CDR1 MNHEY, CDR2 SMNVEV (reference sequence). The CDR3 has 15 residues. V lost 5 bases and J 4 bases, leaving 12 bases between the germline ends. The sample comprised PBMCs. This TCR was sampled from a man aged 50-60 years in good health and CMV-seropositive. The rearrangement links TRBV27 to TRBJ2-6, with a tentative D call TRBD1 (6 bases). The CDR3 region has the DNA TGTGCCAGCAGTCGACAGGTCCTGGGGGCCAACGTCCTGACTTTC. Translated: CASSRQVLGANVLTF.